These T cell receptor beta chains were read from a single sample in a study of T cells after yellow fever vaccination. TCRdb used MiXCR to reprocess the 5' RACE reads, holding one entry per CDR3 protein. The data show hundreds of thousands of distinct CDR3 sequences, about 6% seen once. Sample: PBMCs, taken 5 days after the yellow fever booster vaccination. The receptors here all came from a man aged 25-45 years who received the YFV17D yellow fever vaccine. The CDR3 runs from the conserved cysteine through the conserved F or W. The order of the fields is V gene, clone size, D gene, J gene, CDR3 protein, CDR3 DNA. D genes are given only for firm matches. Rows give clone size only sometimes, using once, few, many, or a class for an expanded clone.

TRBV7-2,many,NA,TRBJ2-2,CASSALTGELFF,TGTGCCAGCAGCGCGTTAACCGGGGAGCTGTTTTTT
TRBV24-1,few,TRBD2,TRBJ2-5,CATSDSSTSGVTQYF,TGTGCCACCAGTGATTCTTCGACTAGCGGGGTGACCCAGTACTTC
TRBV9,many,NA,TRBJ2-1,CASSVDSRPRLNNEQFF,TGTGCCAGCAGCGTAGACAGTCGGCCCCGTCTCAACAATGAGCAGTTCTTC
TRBV7-3,many,NA,TRBJ2-5,CASSLSGTSGETQYF,TGTGCCAGCAGCTTAAGTGGGACCTCGGGAGAGACCCAGTACTTC
TRBV12-3/TRBV12-4,NA,NA,TRBJ1-3,CASKQSGNTIYF,TGTGCCAGCAAGCAATCTGGAAACACCATATATTTT
TRBV12-3/TRBV12-4,few,TRBD2,TRBJ2-3,CASSFSGRGDTQYF,TGTGCCAGCAGTTTTAGCGGGAGAGGCGATACGCAGTATTTT
TRBV7-8,NA,TRBD1,TRBJ1-5,CASSPGGQPFNQPQHF,TGTGCCAGCAGCCCGGGGGGACAGCCATTCAATCAGCCCCAGCATTTT
TRBV5-1,few,TRBD1,TRBJ2-3,CASSHDPGQGPTDTQYF,TGCGCCAGCAGCCATGATCCGGGACAGGGACCCACAGATACGCAGTATTTT
TRBV18,NA,NA,TRBJ1-1,CASSPIGEAEAFF,TGTGCCAGCTCACCAATTGGGGAGGCTGAAGCTTTCTTT
TRBV12-3/TRBV12-4,many,NA,TRBJ2-1,CASQLGNEQFF,TGTGCCAGCCAACTAGGGAATGAGCAGTTCTTC
TRBV30,few,TRBD1,TRBJ1-3,CAWSQGQLFSGNTIYF,TGTGCCTGGAGTCAGGGACAGCTCTTCTCTGGAAACACCATATATTTT
TRBV4-1,many,TRBD2,TRBJ2-2,CASSFRTSGRDTGELFF,TGCGCCAGCAGCTTTCGGACTAGCGGGAGGGACACCGGGGAGCTGTTTTTT
TRBV19,many,NA,TRBJ2-1,CASSKTTYNEQFF,TGTGCCAGTAGTAAGACTACCTACAATGAGCAGTTCTTC
TRBV7-8,NA,NA,TRBJ2-7,CASSLFGGKYEQYF,TGTGCCAGCAGCTTATTTGGGGGCAAGTACGAGCAGTACTTC
TRBV5-6,few,NA,TRBJ2-7,CASSLWHTYEQYF,TGTGCCAGCAGCTTGTGGCATACCTACGAGCAGTACTTC
TRBV20-1,NA,TRBD1,TRBJ2-2,CSARAMGQGNTGELFF,TGCAGTGCTAGAGCGATGGGACAGGGAAACACCGGGGAGCTGTTTTTT
TRBV5-1,few,NA,TRBJ2-3,CASSWGVHSRTDTQYF,TGCGCCAGCAGCTGGGGCGTTCATAGCCGCACAGATACGCAGTATTTT
TRBV7-2,NA,TRBD1,TRBJ2-2,CASSPKTGTGELFF,TGTGCCAGCAGCCCGAAGACAGGGACCGGGGAGCTGTTTTTT
TRBV5-4,few,TRBD2,TRBJ2-1,CASSLGLADSYNEQFF,TGTGCCAGCAGCTTGGGACTAGCGGACTCCTACAATGAGCAGTTCTTC
TRBV20-1,few,TRBD2,TRBJ2-7,CSAGSGILDEQYF,TGCAGTGCTGGTAGCGGGATTCTCGATGAGCAGTACTTC
TRBV7-2,few,TRBD2,TRBJ2-1,CASSPQAGGAYNEQFF,TGTGCCAGCAGCCCGCAAGCGGGAGGCGCCTACAATGAGCAGTTCTTC
TRBV24-1,few,TRBD1,TRBJ2-2,CATSDSGRDSLSGELFF,TGTGCCACCAGTGACTCTGGCCGGGACAGTCTCTCGGGGGAGCTGTTTTTT
TRBV29-1,NA,TRBD1,TRBJ2-7,CSVEGGQGYEQYF,TGCAGCGTTGAAGGGGGACAGGGTTACGAGCAGTACTTC
TRBV30,NA,NA,TRBJ1-1,CAWSGKSFGTEAFF,TGTGCCTGGAGTGGGAAAAGCTTCGGGACTGAAGCTTTCTTT
TRBV18,many,NA,TRBJ2-1,CASSPIDLGQLYNEQFF,TGTGCCAGCTCACCAATTGACCTGGGCCAACTCTACAATGAGCAGTTCTTC